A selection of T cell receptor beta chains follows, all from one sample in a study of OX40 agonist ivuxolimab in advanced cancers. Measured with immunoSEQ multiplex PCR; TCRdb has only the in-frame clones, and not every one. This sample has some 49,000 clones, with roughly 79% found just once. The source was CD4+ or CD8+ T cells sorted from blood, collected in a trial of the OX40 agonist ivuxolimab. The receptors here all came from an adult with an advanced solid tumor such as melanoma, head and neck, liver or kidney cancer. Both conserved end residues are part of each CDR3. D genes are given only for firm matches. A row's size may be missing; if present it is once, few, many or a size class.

CDR3aa: CPQLDNDTDTQYF
CDR3nt: TGCCCGCAACTCGACAACGACACAGATACGCAGTATTTT
v_gene: TRBV23-1
j_gene: TRBJ2-3
d_gene: .
abundance: .

CDR3aa: CASSPPTSGSADTQYF
CDR3nt: TGTGCCAGCTCACCACCGACTAGCGGGAGTGCAGATACGCAGTATTTT
v_gene: TRBV18
j_gene: TRBJ2-3
d_gene: TRBD2
abundance: .

CDR3aa: CASRGAGTEAFF
CDR3nt: TGTGCCAGCAGGGGGGCAGGCACGGAAGCTTTCTTT
v_gene: TRBV7-9
j_gene: TRBJ1-1
d_gene: .
abundance: .

CDR3aa: CASSFRTSGSEQYF
CDR3nt: TGTGCCAGCAGCTTCAGGACTAGCGGGAGTGAGCAGTACTTC
v_gene: TRBV7-8
j_gene: TRBJ2-7
d_gene: TRBD2
abundance: many

CDR3aa: CATKEGGETQYF
CDR3nt: TGTGCCACAAAGGAGGGGGGAGAGACCCAGTACTTC
v_gene: TRBV19
j_gene: TRBJ2-5
d_gene: .
abundance: .

CDR3aa: CASSPDTGANVLTF
CDR3nt: TGTGCCAGCAGCCCCGATACTGGGGCCAACGTCCTGACTTTC
v_gene: TRBV5-5
j_gene: TRBJ2-6
d_gene: .
abundance: .

CDR3aa: CASSPGGRTSGRSWEQYF
CDR3nt: TGTGCCAGCAGCCCCGGGGGGAGAACTAGCGGGAGATCGTGGGAGCAGTACTTC
v_gene: TRBV9
j_gene: TRBJ2-7
d_gene: TRBD2
abundance: .

CDR3aa: CASSSLGGVDTGELFF
CDR3nt: TGCGCCAGCAGCTCGCTAGGGGGAGTAGACACCGGGGAGCTGTTTTTT
v_gene: TRBV4-3
j_gene: TRBJ2-2
d_gene: .
abundance: .

CDR3aa: CASSATVGNEQFF
CDR3nt: TGTGCCAGCAGCGCTACGGTGGGGAATGAGCAGTTCTTC
v_gene: TRBV9
j_gene: TRBJ2-1
d_gene: .
abundance: .

CDR3aa: CASSRGDYSSPLHF
CDR3nt: TGTGCCAGTAGTAGGGGCGACTACTCTTCACCCCTCCACTTT
v_gene: TRBV19
j_gene: TRBJ1-6
d_gene: .
abundance: .

CDR3aa: CASSQGSNSYNEQFF
CDR3nt: TGCGCCAGCAGCCAAGGGAGTAACTCCTACAATGAGCAGTTCTTC
v_gene: TRBV4-3
j_gene: TRBJ2-1
d_gene: .
abundance: .

CDR3aa: CASRGTSEAFF
CDR3nt: TGTGCCAGCAGGGGGACTTCTGAAGCTTTCTTT
v_gene: TRBV27
j_gene: TRBJ1-1
d_gene: .
abundance: large

CDR3aa: CASSKAGGTGDQPQHF
CDR3nt: TGTGCCAGCAGCAAAGCGGGCGGGACAGGGGATCAGCCCCAGCATTTT
v_gene: TRBV21-1
j_gene: TRBJ1-5
d_gene: .
abundance: .

CDR3aa: CATSRDPIESSEQFF
CDR3nt: TGTGCCACCAGCAGAGATCCCATCGAAAGTAGTGAGCAGTTCTTC
v_gene: TRBV15
j_gene: TRBJ2-1
d_gene: .
abundance: .

CDR3aa: CASSPRTGGSSGYTF
CDR3nt: TGTGCCAGCAGCCCAAGGACAGGGGGTTCGAGTGGCTACACCTTC
v_gene: TRBV7-2
j_gene: TRBJ1-2
d_gene: TRBD1
abundance: .

CDR3aa: CASSSPRQGDTEAFF
CDR3nt: TGTGCCAGCTCCTCTCCCCGCCAGGGAGACACTGAAGCTTTCTTT
v_gene: TRBV18
j_gene: TRBJ1-1
d_gene: .
abundance: .

CDR3aa: CASSENPTDTQYF
CDR3nt: TGTGCCAGCTCGGAGAACCCCACAGATACGCAGTATTTT
v_gene: TRBV18
j_gene: TRBJ2-3
d_gene: .
abundance: .

CDR3aa: CASSHLARGTDTQYF
CDR3nt: TGTGCCAGCAGCCATCTAGCGAGAGGCACAGATACGCAGTATTTT
v_gene: TRBV6-6
j_gene: TRBJ2-3
d_gene: .
abundance: .

CDR3aa: CASSQEYRNNYGYTF
CDR3nt: TGTGCCAGCAGCCAGGAGTACAGAAATAACTATGGCTACACCTTC
v_gene: TRBV4-2
j_gene: TRBJ1-2
d_gene: .
abundance: .

CDR3aa: CASSYTGPVGGNTIYF
CDR3nt: TGCGCCAGCAGTTATACCGGGCCAGTAGGTGGAAACACCATATATTTT
v_gene: TRBV5-1
j_gene: TRBJ1-3
d_gene: .
abundance: few

CDR3aa: CASSPRGLAGQETQYF
CDR3nt: TGCGCCAGCAGCCCGAGGGGCCTAGCGGGCCAAGAGACCCAGTACTTC
v_gene: TRBV5-1
j_gene: TRBJ2-5
d_gene: TRBD2
abundance: .

CDR3aa: CASSIGTGSVDGYTF
CDR3nt: TGTGCCAGTAGTATAGGGACAGGGAGCGTCGATGGCTACACCTTC
v_gene: TRBV19
j_gene: TRBJ1-2
d_gene: TRBD1
abundance: .

CDR3aa: CSVRRDSVQETQYF
CDR3nt: TGCAGCGTTAGGAGGGACAGCGTACAAGAGACCCAGTACTTC
v_gene: TRBV29-1
j_gene: TRBJ2-5
d_gene: .
abundance: .

CDR3aa: CASSLEGARGNEQFF
CDR3nt: TGTGCCAGCAGCTTGGAGGGCGCAAGAGGCAATGAGCAGTTCTTC
v_gene: TRBV5-8
j_gene: TRBJ2-1
d_gene: .
abundance: .

CDR3aa: CASSSELGDIQYF
CDR3nt: TGTGCCAGCAGCTCCGAGTTGGGGGACATTCAGTACTTC
v_gene: TRBV7-2
j_gene: TRBJ2-4
d_gene: .
abundance: .

CDR3aa: CASMGPGSYNEQFF
CDR3nt: TGTGCCAGCATGGGGCCAGGCTCCTACAATGAGCAGTTCTTC
v_gene: TRBV6-5
j_gene: TRBJ2-1
d_gene: .
abundance: .

CDR3aa: CASRVRDYLPYNEQFF
CDR3nt: TGCGCCAGCAGGGTCCGGGACTACCTTCCTTACAATGAGCAGTTCTTC
v_gene: TRBV4-1
j_gene: TRBJ2-1
d_gene: TRBD2
abundance: .

CDR3aa: CASSSRLASSYNEQFF
CDR3nt: TGTGCCAGCAGCTCTAGACTAGCTAGCTCCTACAATGAGCAGTTCTTC
v_gene: TRBV7-9
j_gene: TRBJ2-1
d_gene: TRBD2
abundance: .

CDR3aa: CATGQGYSPLHF
CDR3nt: TGTGCCACCGGACAGGGATATTCACCCCTCCACTTT
v_gene: TRBV19
j_gene: TRBJ1-6
d_gene: TRBD1
abundance: .

CDR3aa: CSVERGSRQFF
CDR3nt: TGCAGCGTTGAACGCGGGAGCAGGCAGTTCTTC
v_gene: TRBV29-1
j_gene: TRBJ2-1
d_gene: TRBD2
abundance: .

CDR3aa: CASGPGGTYSNQPQHF
CDR3nt: TGTGCCAGCGGCCCCGGGGGGACGTATAGCAATCAGCCCCAGCATTTT
v_gene: TRBV6-9
j_gene: TRBJ1-5
d_gene: .
abundance: .